Following are 21 T cell receptor beta chains from one sample sequenced in a study of Ad26.COV2.S vaccination and SARS-CoV-2 variants. TCRdb keeps only in-frame clones here, not all; method: immunoSEQ multiplex PCR. Of some 450,000 clones listed, 90% are singletons. Treatment specified: 15 to 20 received Ad26.COV2.S at low or high dose, single or two shots; several received placebo; per-sample allocation not given. Material that was analyzed had been drawn on day 63 after the first vaccine or placebo injection. The specimen was peripheral blood, collected in a trial of Ad26.COV2.S vaccine versus placebo. These receptor sequences come from a person between 18 and 65 years old who received the Ad26.COV2.S COVID-19 vaccine or a placebo.

The V gene is TRBV25-1, the J gene TRBJ2-3; a possible D gene is TRBD2 (6 bases). The CDR3 consists of 16 residues. From germline, CDR1 is MGHDK and CDR2 SYGVNS. The ends were cut back, 2 bases at V and 0 bases at J, with 12 bases in the middle. CDR3 in DNA: TGTGCCAGCAGTGAACCGGGAGCACCTAGCACAGATACGCAGTATTTT. This translates into CASSEPGAPSTDTQYF.

The rearrangement uses TRBV10-3 and TRBJ2-7, with TRBD1 identical over 7 bases. CDR3 length equals 15 residues. V shed 3 bases and J 2 bases; nucleotides not matched to a gene: 7. Germline CDR1 and CDR2: ENHRY and SYGVKD. This CDR3 reads CAISDSKGAPYEQYF. As DNA, the CDR3 is TGTGCCATCAGTGATTCCAAGGGGGCTCCCTACGAGCAGTACTTC.

The rearrangement uses TRBV18 and TRBJ2-7; 8 nucleotides agree with TRBD2. The CDR3 is made up of 14 amino acids. Looked up from germline, CDR1 is KGHSH and CDR2 is LQKENI. V shed 2 bases and J 0 bases; nucleotides not matched to a gene: 0. CDR3 nucleotides: TGTGCCAGCTCACCAGGACTAGCCTCCTACGAGCAGTACTTC. It is translated as CASSPGLASYEQYF.

The gene calls are TRBV7-9 and TRBJ2-7; 7 nucleotides align to TRBD1. Germline V gene lookup returns CDR1 SEHNR and CDR2 FQNEAQ (reference sequence). The CDR3 extends over 15 amino acids. Trimming removed 0 bases from V and 4 bases from J; junction bases left unmatched: 6. Here the CDR3 reads CASSLADRPEYEQYF. CDR3 bases: TGTGCCAGCAGCTTAGCGGACAGGCCGGAATACGAGCAGTACTTC.

The chain carries TRBV3-1 (or the pseudogene TRBV3-2) and TRBJ1-2; D is uncertain. The CDR3 loop spans 12 amino acids. Trimming cost V 3 bases and J 6 bases, with 8 bases left between them. Germline V lookup: CDR1 LGHDT, CDR2 YNNKEL (reference sequence). The CDR3 protein is CASSHDGDGYTF. CDR3 in DNA: TGTGCCAGCAGCCACGATGGAGATGGCTACACCTTC.

V gene TRBV19 combines with J gene TRBJ2-2; D uncertain. Germline assignment: CDR1 LNHDA and CDR2 SQIVND (reference sequence). The ends were cut back, 4 bases at V and 4 bases at J, with 7 bases in the middle. The CDR3 length is 13 residues. This CDR3 is CASSTIVTGELFF. In nucleotides, the CDR3 is TGTGCCAGTAGTACGATCGTCACCGGGGAGCTGTTTTTT.

The chain joins TRBV15 to TRBJ2-7; TRBD2 might be the D (6 bases). V was pared by 1 base and J by 2 bases, with 12 bases between. The CDR3 loop spans 15 amino acids. Per the germline V gene, CDR1 is LNHNV and CDR2 is YYDKDF (reference sequence). This chain's CDR3 is CATSRVPRGAYEQYF. DNA of the CDR3: TGTGCCACCAGCAGAGTCCCGCGGGGAGCCTACGAGCAGTACTTC. The whole variable domain, remainder taken from reference TRBV15 and TRBJ2-7, is DAMVIQNPRYQVTQFGKPVTLSCSQTLNHNVMYWYQQKSSQAPKLLFHYYDKDFNNEADTPDNFQSRRPNTSFCFLDIRSPGLGDTAMYLCATSRVPRGAYEQYFGPGTRLTVT.

The gene calls are TRBV7-8 and TRBJ2-4; D perhaps matches TRBD1 (6 bases). Germline assignment: CDR1 SGHVS and CDR2 FQNEAQ. V was clipped by 0 bases and J by 5 bases, with 11 bases between them. The CDR3 extends over 15 amino acids. CDR3 DNA: TGTGCCAGCAGCTTAGCCCTCCGGACAGAAAACATTCAGTACTTC. Encoded protein: CASSLALRTENIQYF.

This clone is a singleton in its sample. The CDR3 DNA follows: TGTGCCAGCAGCCCGGACAGGGGTATCAGTGACACTGAAGCTTTCTTT. It yields the protein CASSPDRGISDTEAFF. The chain carries TRBV3-1 (or the pseudogene TRBV3-2) and TRBJ1-1; 9 bases agree with TRBD1. CDR1 is LGHDT and CDR2 is YNNKEL in the germline V gene (reference sequence). This CDR3 comprises 16 residues. V lost 4 bases to trimming and J lost 3 bases; unmatched junction nucleotides: 9.

The table lists this clone with a count of one. The chain uses TRBV2 and TRBJ2-2; 8 bases are shared with TRBD2. Per germline, CDR1 SNHLY and CDR2 FYNNEI. V gave up 1 base and J gave up 6 bases; unmatched junction bases: 4. CDR3 length: 15 residues. CDR3: CASSEEAGVPGELFF. For the CDR3, the DNA is TGTGCCAGCAGTGAAGAAGCGGGAGTGCCCGGGGAGCTGTTTTTT.

CDR3: CASSLGPGQFYEQYF. CDR3 bases: TGTGCCAGCAGCTTGGGACCGGGACAATTCTACGAGCAGTACTTC. This chain uses TRBV5-6 with TRBJ2-7; perhaps TRBD1 as D (6 bases). CDR3 length: 15 amino acids. V was shortened by 0 bases and J by 3 bases, with 13 bases between the two germline ends. Germline CDR1 reads SGHDT; CDR2 reads YYEEEE.

This chain uses TRBV2 with TRBJ2-3; D unclear. The CDR3 runs 14 residues. The V end lost 5 bases, the J end lost 5 bases, and 14 bases lay between the germline ends. Germline CDR1 reads SNHLY; CDR2 reads FYNNEI. In DNA form, the CDR3 reads TGTGCCAGCAGTCCGAGGCCTCCCGGAGATACGCAGTATTTT. Its protein is CASSPRPPGDTQYF.

V gene TRBV5-1 combines with J gene TRBJ1-2, with D perhaps TRBD1 (6 bases). CDR1 and CDR2 from the germline V gene are SGHRS and YFSETQ. Trimming removed 0 bases from V and 10 bases from J, with 7 bases in between. The CDR3 sequence is 11 residues long. The CDR3 spells CASSLGTDYTF. The CDR3 DNA reads TGCGCCAGCAGCTTGGGGACAGACTACACCTTC.

The V and J genes are TRBV27 and TRBJ2-5; D remains ambiguous. Germline V gene lookup returns CDR1 MNHEY and CDR2 SMNVEV (reference sequence). Trimming shortened V by 2 bases and J by 5 bases, and 6 bases separated the two germline ends. The CDR3 length is 12 residues. CDR3 in amino acids: CASSLTGETQYF. CDR3 in DNA: TGTGCCAGCAGTTTAACTGGGGAGACCCAGTACTTC.

Points on this clone: Other DNA sequences in the same sample also yield this CDR3. The genes are TRBV20-1 and TRBJ2-7; unclear D gene. The V gene's germline CDR1 is DFQATT and CDR2 SNEGSKA (reference sequence). The CDR3 is 11 amino acids. V lost 1 base and J lost 2, with 3 bases in between. CDR3 in DNA: TGCAGTGCTAGAGTAACCTACGAGCAGTACTTC. The encoded protein is CSARVTYEQYF.

The genes are TRBV28 and TRBJ1-1; D unclear. Trimming removed 6 bases from V and 1 base from J, with 15 bases in between. This CDR3 is 15 amino acids long. CDR1 and CDR2 (germline): MDHEN, SYDVKM. The DNA for the CDR3 is TGTGCCAGCAGAGCTCGGAGTCGGGGGAACACTGAAGCTTTCTTT. It is translated as CASRARSRGNTEAFF.

The CDR3 coding sequence is TGTGCCAGCAGCGTAGGGACAACCCCAACTAATGAAAAACTGTTTTTT. Translation: CASSVGTTPTNEKLFF. The chain combines TRBV11-2 with TRBJ1-4; tentatively, D is TRBD1 (6 bases). CDR3 size: 16 residues. Trimming removed 5 bases at V and 0 bases at J, with 13 bases between. Germline V CDR1 and CDR2: SGHAT, FQNNGV. The full variable domain, rest sourced from reference TRBV11-2 and TRBJ1-4, is EAGVAQSPRYKIIEKRQSVAFWCNPISGHATLYWYQQILGQGPKLLIQFQNNGVVDDSQLPKDRFSAERLKGVDSTLKIQPAKLEDSAVYLCASSVGTTPTNEKLFFGSGTQLSVL.

V usage is TRBV24-1 and J usage is TRBJ1-6; TRBD1 matches at 10 bases. CDR1 is KGHDR, CDR2 SFDVKD, per germline. The J segment lost 7 bases and the V segment lost 2 bases, leaving 4 bases of the junction unmatched. There are 16 residues in the CDR3. CDR3 loop: CATSDSTGGRNSPLHF. Here the CDR3 DNA reads TGTGCCACCAGTGATTCGACAGGGGGCCGGAATTCACCCCTCCACTTT.

This clone was seen at least ten times. The chain recombines TRBV14 with TRBJ1-1, with a tentative D call TRBD1 (5 bases). V lost 0 bases and J lost 6, with 8 bases in between. The CDR3 extends over 13 amino acids. The germline V gene has CDR1 SGHDN and CDR2 FVKESK. DNA for the CDR3: TGTGCCAGCAGCCAAGACCGGGGGTCTGAAGCTTTCTTT. Translation: CASSQDRGSEAFF.

The V and J genes are TRBV7-8 and TRBJ1-1; no definite D call. Germline CDR1 reads SGHVS; CDR2 reads FQNEAQ. The CDR3 is 12 amino acids. V was cut by 5 bases and J by 7 bases, with 11 bases left in between. The CDR3 spells CASSPLIHEAFF. The CDR3 region has the DNA TGTGCCAGCAGCCCCTTAATACATGAAGCTTTCTTT.

This rearrangement joins TRBV21-1 to TRBJ2-7; the D call of TRBD2 is as the table states it, not checked on the DNA. TRBV21-1 is annotated as a pseudogene. This CDR3 comprises 16 residues. The CDR3 region is CASSKLPIKVEDEQYF. In nucleotides, the CDR3 is TGTGCCAGCAGCAAACTCCCTATAAAGGTGGAGGACGAGCAGTACTTC.